This TCR beta chain came from a study of blood T cell repertoires in COVID-19. As for the study in general: The analysed material was cDNA or gDNA that came from T cells, B-cell-depleted T cells, or PBMCs.

In the original processing: Reference gene primer amplification gave nucleated cell count estimates. TCRdb keeps only in-frame clones here, not all; method: immunoSEQ multiplex PCR. D and trimming were read from the DNA, whereas the V and J calls and clone size are those reported in that table. Of about 27,000 clones listed, around 61% are singletons. The receptor comes from a man in his 60s with active or convalescent COVID-19. Sequencing used peripheral blood.

The CDR3 sequence is CASSQEIPRGIAGGPRWEQYF. The CDR3, as DNA: TGCGCCAGCAGCCAAGAGATCCCGCGCGGGATAGCGGGAGGGCCTCGGTGGGAGCAGTACTTC. The V and J genes are TRBV4-1 and TRBJ2-7; TRBD2 matches at 11 bases. With V trimmed by 0 bases and J by 7 bases, 23 bases remained unmatched. Germline CDR1 reads MGHRA; CDR2 reads YSYEKL. The CDR3 is made up of 21 amino acids.